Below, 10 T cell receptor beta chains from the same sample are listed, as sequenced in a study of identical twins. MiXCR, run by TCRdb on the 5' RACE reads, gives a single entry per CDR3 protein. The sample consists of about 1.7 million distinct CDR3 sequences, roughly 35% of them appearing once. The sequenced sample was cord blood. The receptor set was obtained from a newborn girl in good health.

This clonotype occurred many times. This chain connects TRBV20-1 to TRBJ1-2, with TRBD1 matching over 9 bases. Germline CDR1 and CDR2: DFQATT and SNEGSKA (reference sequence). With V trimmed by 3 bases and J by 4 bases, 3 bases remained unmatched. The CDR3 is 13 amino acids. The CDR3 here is CSARDRGLYGYTF. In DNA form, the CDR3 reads TGCAGTGCTAGGGACAGGGGCCTCTATGGCTACACCTTC.

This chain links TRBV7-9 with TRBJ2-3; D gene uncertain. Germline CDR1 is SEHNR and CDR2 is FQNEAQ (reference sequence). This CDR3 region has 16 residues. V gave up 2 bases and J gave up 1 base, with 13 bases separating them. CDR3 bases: TGTGCCAGCAGCTTAATGATTAGCCGGGGCACAGATACGCAGTATTTT. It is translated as CASSLMISRGTDTQYF.

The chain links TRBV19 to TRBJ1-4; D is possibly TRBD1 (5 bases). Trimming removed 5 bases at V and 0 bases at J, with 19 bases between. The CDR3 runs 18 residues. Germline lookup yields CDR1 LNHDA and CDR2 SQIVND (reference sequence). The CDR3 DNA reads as TGTGCCAGTAGTTCGGGACGGCCCGTCTCTCCAACTAATGAAAAACTGTTTTTT. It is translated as CASSSGRPVSPTNEKLFF.

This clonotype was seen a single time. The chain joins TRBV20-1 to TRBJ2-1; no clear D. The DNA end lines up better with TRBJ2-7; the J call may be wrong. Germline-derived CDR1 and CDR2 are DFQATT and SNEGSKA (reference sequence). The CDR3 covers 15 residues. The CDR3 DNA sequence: TGCAGTGCCCATGATCCCGCAAGCTCCTACAATGAGCAGTACTTC. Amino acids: CSAHDPASSYNEQYF.

The CDR3 sequence is CASARGGYNEQFF. CDR3 coding DNA: TGCGCCAGCGCCAGGGGGGGCTACAATGAGCAGTTCTTC. The chain combines TRBV21-1 with TRBJ2-1; the table assigns TRBD1, which was not confirmed against the DNA. TRBV21-1 is described as a pseudogene. The length of the CDR3 is 13 residues.

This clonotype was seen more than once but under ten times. CDR3 sequence: CASTLRPLRNEQFF. Written as DNA, the CDR3 is TGTGCCAGCACCCTCAGACCACTCAGGAATGAGCAGTTCTTC. The chain combines TRBV12-3 or TRBV12-4 with TRBJ2-1; D gene uncertain. This CDR3 comprises 14 residues. The V gene lost 7 bases and the J gene lost 7 bases, with 17 bases spanning the gap.

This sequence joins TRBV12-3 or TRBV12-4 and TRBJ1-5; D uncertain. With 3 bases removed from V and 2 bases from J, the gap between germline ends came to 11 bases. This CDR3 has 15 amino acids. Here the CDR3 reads CASSLRHQGNQPQHF. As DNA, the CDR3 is TGTGCCAGCAGTTTGAGGCACCAGGGCAATCAGCCCCAGCATTTT.

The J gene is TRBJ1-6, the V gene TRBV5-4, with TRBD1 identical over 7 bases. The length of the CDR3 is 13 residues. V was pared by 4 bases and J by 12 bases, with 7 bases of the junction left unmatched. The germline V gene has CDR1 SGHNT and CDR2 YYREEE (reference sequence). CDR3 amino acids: CASSPGQDKPLHF. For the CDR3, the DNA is TGTGCCAGCAGCCCCGGACAGGATAAACCCCTCCACTTT.

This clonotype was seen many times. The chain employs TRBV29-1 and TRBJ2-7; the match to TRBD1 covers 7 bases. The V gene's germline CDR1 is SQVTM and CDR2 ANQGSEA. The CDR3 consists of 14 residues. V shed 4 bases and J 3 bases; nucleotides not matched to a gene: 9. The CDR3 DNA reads TGCAGCGTTGGCTCCCCGGGACAGAACTACGAGCAGTACTTC. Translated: CSVGSPGQNYEQYF.

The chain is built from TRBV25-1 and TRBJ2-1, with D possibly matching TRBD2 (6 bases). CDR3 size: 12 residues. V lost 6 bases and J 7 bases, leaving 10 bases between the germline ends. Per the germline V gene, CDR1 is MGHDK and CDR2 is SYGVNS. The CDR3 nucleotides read TGTGCCAGCAGGCGGACTACAAATGAGCAGTTCTTC. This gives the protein CASRRTTNEQFF.